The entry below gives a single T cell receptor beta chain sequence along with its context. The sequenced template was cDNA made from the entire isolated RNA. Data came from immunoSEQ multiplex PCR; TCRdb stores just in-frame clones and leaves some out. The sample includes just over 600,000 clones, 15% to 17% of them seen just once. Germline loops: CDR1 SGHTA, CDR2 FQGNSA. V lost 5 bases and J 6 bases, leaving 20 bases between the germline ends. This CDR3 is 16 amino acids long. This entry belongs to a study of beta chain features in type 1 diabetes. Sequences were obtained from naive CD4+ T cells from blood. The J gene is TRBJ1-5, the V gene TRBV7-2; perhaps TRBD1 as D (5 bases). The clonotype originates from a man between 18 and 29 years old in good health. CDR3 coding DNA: TGTGCCAGCAGCCCATCCGCAGGGCAGGGCGTTCAGCCCCAGCATTTT. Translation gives CASSPSAGQGVQPQHF. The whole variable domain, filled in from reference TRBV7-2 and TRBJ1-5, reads GAGVSQSPSNKVTEKGKDVELRCDPISGHTALYWYRQSLGQGLEFLIYFQGNSAPDKSGLPSDRFSAERTGGSVSTLTIQRTQQEDSAVYLCASSPSAGQGVQPQHFGDGTRLSIL.